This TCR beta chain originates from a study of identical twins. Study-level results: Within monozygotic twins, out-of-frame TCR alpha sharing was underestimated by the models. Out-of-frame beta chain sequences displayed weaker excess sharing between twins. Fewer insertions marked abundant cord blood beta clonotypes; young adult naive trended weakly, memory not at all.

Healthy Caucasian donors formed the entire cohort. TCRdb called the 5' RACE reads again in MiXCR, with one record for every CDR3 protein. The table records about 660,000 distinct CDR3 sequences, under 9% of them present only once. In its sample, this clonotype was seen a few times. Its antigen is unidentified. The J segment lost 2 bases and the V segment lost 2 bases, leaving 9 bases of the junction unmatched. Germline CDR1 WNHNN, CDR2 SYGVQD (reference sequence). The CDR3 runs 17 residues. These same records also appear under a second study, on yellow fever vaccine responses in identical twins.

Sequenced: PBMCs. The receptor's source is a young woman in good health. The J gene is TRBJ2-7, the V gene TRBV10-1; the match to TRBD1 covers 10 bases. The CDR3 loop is CASSEDMGQGNPYEQYF. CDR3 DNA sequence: TGCGCCAGCAGTGAGGATATGGGACAGGGGAATCCCTACGAGCAGTACTTC.